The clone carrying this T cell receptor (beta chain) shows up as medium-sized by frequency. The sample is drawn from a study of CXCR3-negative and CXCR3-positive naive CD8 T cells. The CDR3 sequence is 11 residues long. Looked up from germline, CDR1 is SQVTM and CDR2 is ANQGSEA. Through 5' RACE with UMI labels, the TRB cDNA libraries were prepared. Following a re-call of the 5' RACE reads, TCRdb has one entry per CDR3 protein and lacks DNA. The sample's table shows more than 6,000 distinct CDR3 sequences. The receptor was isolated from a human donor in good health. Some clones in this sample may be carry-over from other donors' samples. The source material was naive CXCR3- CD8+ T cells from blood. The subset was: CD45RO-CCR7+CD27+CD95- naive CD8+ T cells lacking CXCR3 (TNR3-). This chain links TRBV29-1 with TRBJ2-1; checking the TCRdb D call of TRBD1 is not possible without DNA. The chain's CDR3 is CSVPPGDEQFF.